This T cell receptor (beta chain) appears in the sequencing data of a study of blood T cells in healthy people across ages. A second PCR of 7 to 11 cycles used a sample-barcoded 5' primer and a J-beta primer mix. TCRdb re-derived calls from the 5' RACE reads in MiXCR, one entry per CDR3 protein. The sample comprises 800,000 or so distinct CDR3 sequences, approximately 25% of which are singletons, and more than 3% rests with the top ten. At least 7 million PBMCs were isolated per sample. The sample holds a few counts of this clonotype. In addition, the sample was reused for a study of T cells of mothers and their children. That paper notes: No clone of persistent microchimeric T cells was detected.

The TCR was taken from a boy aged 5-17 years in good health. Material: blood.

CDR3 amino acids: CASRGRGSTDTQYF. The CDR3 DNA follows: TGCGCCAGCAGGGGGAGGGGGAGCACAGATACGCAGTATTTT. This chain links TRBV5-1 with TRBJ2-3; a weak D match, TRBD2 (7 bases). Germline V gives CDR1 SGHRS, CDR2 YFSETQ. V dropped 5 bases and J dropped 0 bases, with 10 bases sitting between them. The CDR3 sequence is 14 residues long.